Sequencing of this TCR beta chain was carried out in a study of tumor-infiltrating lymphocytes in primary liver carcinoma. The CDR3 consists of 14 residues. J was trimmed by 5 bases and V by 6 bases; bases with no gene match: 6. TCR beta cDNA came from approximately 0.55 ug total RNA, primed with a constant-region primer. TCR beta libraries came from three nested multiplex PCR rounds using slightly modified ARM-PCR. Running ten to eleven cycles apiece, the first two PCR rounds relied on TRBV1-TRBV30 forward primers together with a C-beta reverse primer. Using its own MiXCR run on the multiplex PCR reads, TCRdb lists one record per CDR3 protein. The data contain some 190,000 distinct CDR3 sequences, roughly 60% of them singletons. Notes on this clonotype: The target antigen is unknown.

Study conclusions and caveats: No comparison of CD4+ and CD8+ repertoires was made, since the samples were bulk unsorted.

The researchers obtained blood RNA from unsorted whole blood and also extracted germline DNA. Donors were untreated and chronically infected with HBV. Sequenced sample: peripheral blood. The chain is built from TRBV12-3 or TRBV12-4 and TRBJ2-5; TRBD1 aligns across 10 bases. The clonotype originates from a middle-aged man with primary liver carcinoma and hepatitis B virus infection. The CDR3 DNA reads as TGTGCCAGCAGCCTTGGACAGGGGGGGGAGACCCAGTACTTC. Residues: CASSLGQGGETQYF.